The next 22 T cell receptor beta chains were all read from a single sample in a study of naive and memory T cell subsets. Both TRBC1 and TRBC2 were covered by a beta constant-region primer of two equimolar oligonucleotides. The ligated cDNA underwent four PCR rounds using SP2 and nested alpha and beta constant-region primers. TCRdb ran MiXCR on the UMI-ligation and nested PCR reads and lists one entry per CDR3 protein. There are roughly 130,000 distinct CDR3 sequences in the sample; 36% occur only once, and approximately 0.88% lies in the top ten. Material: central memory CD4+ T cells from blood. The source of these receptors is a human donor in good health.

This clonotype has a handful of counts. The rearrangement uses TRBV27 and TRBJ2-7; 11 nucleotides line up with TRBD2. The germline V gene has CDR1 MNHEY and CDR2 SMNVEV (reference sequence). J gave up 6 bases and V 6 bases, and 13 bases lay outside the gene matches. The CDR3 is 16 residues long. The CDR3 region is CASSLLAGGGGGEQYF. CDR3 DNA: TGTGCCAGCAGCTTGCTAGCGGGAGGAGGTGGAGGCGAGCAGTACTTC.

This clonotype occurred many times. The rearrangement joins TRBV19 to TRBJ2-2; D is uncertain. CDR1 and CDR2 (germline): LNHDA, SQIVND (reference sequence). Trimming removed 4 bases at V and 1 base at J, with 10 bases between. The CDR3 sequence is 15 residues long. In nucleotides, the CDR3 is TGTGCCAGTAGTAGTGAACTCAAGAACACCGGGGAGCTGTTTTTT. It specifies CASSSELKNTGELFF.

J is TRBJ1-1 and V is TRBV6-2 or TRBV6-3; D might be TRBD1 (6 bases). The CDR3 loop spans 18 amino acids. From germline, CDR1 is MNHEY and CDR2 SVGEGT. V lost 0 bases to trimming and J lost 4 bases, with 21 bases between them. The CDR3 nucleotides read TGTGCCAGCAGTTACTCGAGTAAATCCGGGACACTGGGCACTGAAGCTTTCTTT. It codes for CASSYSSKSGTLGTEAFF.

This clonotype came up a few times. CDR3 region: CSARALRPGQGPHGYTF. In nucleotides, the CDR3 is TGCAGTGCTAGGGCTTTAAGGCCGGGACAGGGGCCACATGGCTACACCTTC. J is TRBJ1-2 and V is TRBV20-1, with 10 bases matching TRBD1. The CDR3 has 17 residues. Germline V gene data show CDR1 as DFQATT and CDR2 as SNEGSKA (reference sequence). The trim removed 3 bases at V and 6 bases at J, leaving 16 bases unmatched.

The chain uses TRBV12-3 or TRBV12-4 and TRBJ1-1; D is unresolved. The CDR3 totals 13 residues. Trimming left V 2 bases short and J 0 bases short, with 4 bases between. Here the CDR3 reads CASSLRLNTEAFF. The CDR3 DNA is TGTGCCAGCAGTTTACGGTTGAACACTGAAGCTTTCTTT.

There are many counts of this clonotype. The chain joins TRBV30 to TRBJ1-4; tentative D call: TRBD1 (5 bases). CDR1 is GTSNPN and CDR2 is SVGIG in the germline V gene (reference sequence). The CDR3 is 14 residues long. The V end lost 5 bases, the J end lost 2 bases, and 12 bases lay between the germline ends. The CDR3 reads CAWGDQGTNEKLFF. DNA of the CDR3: TGTGCCTGGGGAGACCAGGGCACTAATGAAAAACTGTTTTTT.

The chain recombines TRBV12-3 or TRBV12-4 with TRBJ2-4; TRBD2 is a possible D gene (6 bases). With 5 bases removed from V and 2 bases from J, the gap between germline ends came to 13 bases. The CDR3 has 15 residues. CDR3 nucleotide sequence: TGTGCCAGCAGTCCCCGGGGGTTAACCAAAAACATTCAGTACTTC. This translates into CASSPRGLTKNIQYF.

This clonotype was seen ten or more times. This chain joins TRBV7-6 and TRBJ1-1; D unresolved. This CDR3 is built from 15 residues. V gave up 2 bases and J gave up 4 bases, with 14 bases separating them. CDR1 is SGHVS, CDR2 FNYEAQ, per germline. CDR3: CASSLLPAVGTEAFF. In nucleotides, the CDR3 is TGTGCCAGCAGCTTACTGCCCGCGGTGGGCACTGAAGCTTTCTTT.

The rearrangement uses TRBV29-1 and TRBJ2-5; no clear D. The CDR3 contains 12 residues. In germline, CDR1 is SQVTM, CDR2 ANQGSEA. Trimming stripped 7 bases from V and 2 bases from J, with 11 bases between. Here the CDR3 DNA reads TGCAGCGCTGACGGGTATCAAGAGACCCAGTACTTC. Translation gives CSADGYQETQYF. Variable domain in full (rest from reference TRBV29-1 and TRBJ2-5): SAVISQKPSRDICQRGTSLTIQCQVDSQVTMMFWYRQQPGQSLTLIATANQGSEATYESGFVIDKFPISRPNLTFSTLTVSNMSPEDSSIYLCSADGYQETQYFGPGTRLLVL.

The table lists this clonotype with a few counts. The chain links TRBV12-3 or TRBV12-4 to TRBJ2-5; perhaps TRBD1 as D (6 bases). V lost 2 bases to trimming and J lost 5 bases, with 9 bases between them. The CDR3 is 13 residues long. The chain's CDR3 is CASSLSGVETQYF. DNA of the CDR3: TGTGCCAGCAGTTTATCAGGGGTGGAGACCCAGTACTTC.

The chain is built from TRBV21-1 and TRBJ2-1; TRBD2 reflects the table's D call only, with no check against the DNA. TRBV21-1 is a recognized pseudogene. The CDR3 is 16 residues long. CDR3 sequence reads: CASSKEEAGSYNEQFF. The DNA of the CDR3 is TGTGCCAGCAGCAAAGAGGAGGCCGGCTCCTACAATGAGCAGTTCTTC.

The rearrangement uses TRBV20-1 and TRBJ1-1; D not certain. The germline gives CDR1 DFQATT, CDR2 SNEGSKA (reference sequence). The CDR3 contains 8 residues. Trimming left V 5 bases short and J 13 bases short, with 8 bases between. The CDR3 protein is CSAQKGFF. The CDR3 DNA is TGCAGTGCTCAAAAGGGTTTCTTT.

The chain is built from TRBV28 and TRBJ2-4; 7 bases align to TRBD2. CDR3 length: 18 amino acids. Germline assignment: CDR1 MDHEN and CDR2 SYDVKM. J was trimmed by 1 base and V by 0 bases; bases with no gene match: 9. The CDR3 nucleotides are TGTGCCAGCAGTTTATGGCTGTCGGGGCGGGAGGCCAAAAACATTCAGTACTTC. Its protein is CASSLWLSGREAKNIQYF.

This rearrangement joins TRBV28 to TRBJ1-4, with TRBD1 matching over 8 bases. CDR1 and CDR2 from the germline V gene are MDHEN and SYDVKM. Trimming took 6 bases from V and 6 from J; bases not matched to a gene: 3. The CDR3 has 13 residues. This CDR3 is CASSPGQDEKLFF. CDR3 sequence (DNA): TGTGCCAGCAGCCCGGGACAGGATGAAAAACTGTTTTTT.

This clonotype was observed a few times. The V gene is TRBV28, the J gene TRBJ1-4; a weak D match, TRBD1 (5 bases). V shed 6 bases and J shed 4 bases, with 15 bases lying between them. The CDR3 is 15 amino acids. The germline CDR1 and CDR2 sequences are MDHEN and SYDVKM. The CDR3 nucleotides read TGTGCCAGCAGGGACCAGGGAGGGATTAATGAAAAACTGTTTTTT. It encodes CASRDQGGINEKLFF.

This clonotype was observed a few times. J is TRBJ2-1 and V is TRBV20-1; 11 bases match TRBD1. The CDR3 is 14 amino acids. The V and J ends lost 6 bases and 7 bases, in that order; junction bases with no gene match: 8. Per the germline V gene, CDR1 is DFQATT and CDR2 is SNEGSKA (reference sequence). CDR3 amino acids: CSADPRDRGNEQFF. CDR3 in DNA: TGCAGTGCAGACCCTCGGGACAGGGGGAATGAGCAGTTCTTC.

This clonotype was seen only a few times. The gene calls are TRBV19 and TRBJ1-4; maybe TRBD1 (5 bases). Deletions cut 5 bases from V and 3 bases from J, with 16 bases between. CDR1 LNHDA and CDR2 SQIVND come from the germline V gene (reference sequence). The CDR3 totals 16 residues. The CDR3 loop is CASSSGTSPANEKLFF. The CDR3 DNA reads TGTGCCAGTAGTTCCGGGACGTCTCCTGCTAATGAAAAACTGTTTTTT.

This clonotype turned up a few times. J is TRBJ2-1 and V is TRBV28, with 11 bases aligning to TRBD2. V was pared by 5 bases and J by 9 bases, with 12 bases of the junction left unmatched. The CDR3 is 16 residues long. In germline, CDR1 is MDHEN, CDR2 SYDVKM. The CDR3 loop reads CASSRLAGGPRGEQFF. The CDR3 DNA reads TGTGCCAGCAGTAGATTAGCGGGAGGGCCTAGGGGTGAGCAGTTCTTC. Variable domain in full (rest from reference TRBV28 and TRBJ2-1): DVKVTQSSRYLVKRTGEKVFLECVQDMDHENMFWYRQDPGLGLRLIYFSYDVKMKEKGDIPEGYSVSREKKERFSLILESASTNQTSMYLCASSRLAGGPRGEQFFGPGTRLTVL.

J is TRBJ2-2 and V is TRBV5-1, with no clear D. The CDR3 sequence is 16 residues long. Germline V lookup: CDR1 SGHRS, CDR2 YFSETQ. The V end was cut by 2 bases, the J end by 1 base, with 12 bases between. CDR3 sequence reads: CASSFGVLGNTGELFF. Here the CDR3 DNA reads TGCGCCAGCAGCTTTGGGGTTCTTGGGAACACCGGGGAGCTGTTTTTT.

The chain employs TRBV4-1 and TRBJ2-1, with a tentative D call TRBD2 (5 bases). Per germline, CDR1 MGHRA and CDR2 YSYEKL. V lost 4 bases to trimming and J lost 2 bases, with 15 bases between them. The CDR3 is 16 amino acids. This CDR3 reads CASSPFVTGTYNEQFF. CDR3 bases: TGCGCCAGCAGCCCCTTTGTGACGGGAACCTACAATGAGCAGTTCTTC.

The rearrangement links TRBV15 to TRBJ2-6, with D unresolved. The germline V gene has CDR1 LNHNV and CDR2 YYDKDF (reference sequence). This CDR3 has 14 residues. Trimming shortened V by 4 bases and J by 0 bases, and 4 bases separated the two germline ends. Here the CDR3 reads CATSKPSGANVLTF. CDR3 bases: TGTGCCACCAGCAAACCCTCTGGGGCCAACGTCCTGACTTTC. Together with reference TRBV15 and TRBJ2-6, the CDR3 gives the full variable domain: DAMVIQNPRYQVTQFGKPVTLSCSQTLNHNVMYWYQQKSSQAPKLLFHYYDKDFNNEADTPDNFQSRRPNTSFCFLDIRSPGLGDTAMYLCATSKPSGANVLTFGAGSRLTVL.

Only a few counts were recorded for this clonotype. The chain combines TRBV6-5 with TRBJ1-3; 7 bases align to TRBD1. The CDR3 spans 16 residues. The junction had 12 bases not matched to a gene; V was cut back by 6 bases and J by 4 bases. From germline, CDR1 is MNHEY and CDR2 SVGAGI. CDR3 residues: CASSHRMDRLGNTIYF. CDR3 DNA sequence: TGTGCCAGCAGCCATAGAATGGACAGGCTCGGAAACACCATATATTTT.